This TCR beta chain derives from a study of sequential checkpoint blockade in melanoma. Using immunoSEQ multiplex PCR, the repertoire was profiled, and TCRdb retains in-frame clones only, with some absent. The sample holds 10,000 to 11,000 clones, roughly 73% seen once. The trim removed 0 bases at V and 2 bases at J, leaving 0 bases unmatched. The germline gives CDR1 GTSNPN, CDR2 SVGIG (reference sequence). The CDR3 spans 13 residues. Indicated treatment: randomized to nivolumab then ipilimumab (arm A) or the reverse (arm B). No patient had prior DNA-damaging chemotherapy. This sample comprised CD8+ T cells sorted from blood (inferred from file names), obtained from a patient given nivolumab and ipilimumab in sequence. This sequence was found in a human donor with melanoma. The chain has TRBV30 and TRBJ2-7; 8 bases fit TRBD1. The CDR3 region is CAWSVQGAYEQYF. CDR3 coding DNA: TGTGCCTGGAGTGTACAGGGGGCCTACGAGCAGTACTTC.